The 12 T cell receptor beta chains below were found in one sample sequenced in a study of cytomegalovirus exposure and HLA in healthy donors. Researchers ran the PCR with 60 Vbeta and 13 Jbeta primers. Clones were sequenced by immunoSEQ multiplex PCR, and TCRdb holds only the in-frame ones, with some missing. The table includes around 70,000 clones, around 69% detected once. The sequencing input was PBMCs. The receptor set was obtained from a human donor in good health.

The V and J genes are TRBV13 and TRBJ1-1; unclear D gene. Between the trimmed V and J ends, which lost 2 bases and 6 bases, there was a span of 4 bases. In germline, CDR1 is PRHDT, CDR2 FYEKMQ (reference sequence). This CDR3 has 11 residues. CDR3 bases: TGTGCCAGCAGCTTAAAGCCTGAAGCTTTCTTT. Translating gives CASSLKPEAFF.

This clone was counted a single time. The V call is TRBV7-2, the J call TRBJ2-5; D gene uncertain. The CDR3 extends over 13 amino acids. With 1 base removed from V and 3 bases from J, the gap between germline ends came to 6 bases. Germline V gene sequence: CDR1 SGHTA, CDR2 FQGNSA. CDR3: CASSLVQKETQYF. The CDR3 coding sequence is TGTGCCAGCAGCTTAGTTCAGAAAGAGACCCAGTACTTC. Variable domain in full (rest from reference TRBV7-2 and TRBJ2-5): GAGVSQSPSNKVTEKGKDVELRCDPISGHTALYWYRQSLGQGLEFLIYFQGNSAPDKSGLPSDRFSAERTGGSVSTLTIQRTQQEDSAVYLCASSLVQKETQYFGPGTRLLVL.

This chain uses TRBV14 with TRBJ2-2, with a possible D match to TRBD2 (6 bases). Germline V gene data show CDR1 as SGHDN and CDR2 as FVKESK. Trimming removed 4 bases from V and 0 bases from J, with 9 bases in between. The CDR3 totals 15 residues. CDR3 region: CASSRDFANTGELFF. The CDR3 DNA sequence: TGTGCCAGCAGCCGGGACTTCGCGAACACCGGGGAGCTGTTTTTT.

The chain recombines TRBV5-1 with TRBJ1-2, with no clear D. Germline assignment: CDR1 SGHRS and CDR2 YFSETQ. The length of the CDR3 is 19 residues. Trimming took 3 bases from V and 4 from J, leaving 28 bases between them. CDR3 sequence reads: CASSSIQREVTTRPYGYTF. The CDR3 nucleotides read TGCGCCAGCAGCTCCATTCAAAGGGAGGTCACCACCCGACCCTATGGCTACACCTTC.

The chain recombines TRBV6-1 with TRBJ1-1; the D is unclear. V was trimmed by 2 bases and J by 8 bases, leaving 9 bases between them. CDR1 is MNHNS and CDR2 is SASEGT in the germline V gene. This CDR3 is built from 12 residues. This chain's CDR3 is CASSEYGAEAFF. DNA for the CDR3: TGTGCCAGCAGTGAATATGGAGCCGAAGCTTTCTTT.

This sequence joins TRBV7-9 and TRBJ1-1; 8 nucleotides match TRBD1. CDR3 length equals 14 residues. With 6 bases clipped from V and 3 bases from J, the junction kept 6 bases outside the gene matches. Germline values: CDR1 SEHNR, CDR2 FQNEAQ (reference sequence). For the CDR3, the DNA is TGTGCCAGCAGGAAGCAGGGGGCGGACACTGAAGCTTTCTTT. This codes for CASRKQGADTEAFF. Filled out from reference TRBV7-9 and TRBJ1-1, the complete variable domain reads DTGVSQNPRHKITKRGQNVTFRCDPISEHNRLYWYRQTLGQGPEFLTYFQNEAQLEKSRLLSDRFSAERPKGSFSTLEIQRTEQGDSAMYLCASRKQGADTEAFFGQGTRLTVV.

CDR3 sequence: CASQMGPGDGEKLFF. The CDR3 coding sequence is TGTGCCAGCCAAATGGGTCCAGGGGACGGGGAAAAACTGTTTTTT. This chain joins TRBV28 and TRBJ1-4; tentatively, D is TRBD1 (6 bases). Germline CDR1 reads MDHEN; CDR2 reads SYDVKM. CDR3 length: 15 amino acids. The V end lost 8 bases, the J end lost 8 bases, and 21 bases lay between the germline ends.

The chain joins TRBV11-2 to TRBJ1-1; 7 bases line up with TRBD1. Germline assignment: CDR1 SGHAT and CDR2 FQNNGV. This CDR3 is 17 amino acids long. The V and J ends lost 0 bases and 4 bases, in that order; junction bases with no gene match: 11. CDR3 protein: CASSLDPTGQPSTEAFF. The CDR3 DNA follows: TGTGCCAGCAGCTTAGATCCTACGGGACAGCCCAGCACTGAAGCTTTCTTT.

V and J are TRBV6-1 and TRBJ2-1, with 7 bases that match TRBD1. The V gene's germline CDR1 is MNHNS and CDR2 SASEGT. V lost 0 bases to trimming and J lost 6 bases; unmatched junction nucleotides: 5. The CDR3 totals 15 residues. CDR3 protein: CASSEAWDSPNEQFF. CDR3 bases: TGTGCCAGCAGTGAAGCTTGGGACAGTCCCAATGAGCAGTTCTTC.

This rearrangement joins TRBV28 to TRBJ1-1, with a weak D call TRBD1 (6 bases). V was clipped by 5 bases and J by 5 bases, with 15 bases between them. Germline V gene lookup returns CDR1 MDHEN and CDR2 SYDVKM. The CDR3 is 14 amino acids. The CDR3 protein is CASSPPGARTEAFF. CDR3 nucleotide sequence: TGTGCCAGCAGTCCCCCAGGGGCGAGAACTGAAGCTTTCTTT.

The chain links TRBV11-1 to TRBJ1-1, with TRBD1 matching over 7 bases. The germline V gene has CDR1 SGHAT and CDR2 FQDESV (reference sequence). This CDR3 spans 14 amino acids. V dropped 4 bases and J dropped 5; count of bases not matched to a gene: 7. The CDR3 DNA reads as TGTGCCAGCAGCTCGGGAAGGGGGCTGACTGAAGCTTTCTTT. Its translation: CASSSGRGLTEAFF.

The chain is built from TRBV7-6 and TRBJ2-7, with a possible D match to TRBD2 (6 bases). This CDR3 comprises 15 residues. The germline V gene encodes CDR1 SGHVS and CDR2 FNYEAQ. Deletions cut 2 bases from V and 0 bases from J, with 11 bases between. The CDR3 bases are TGTGCCAGCAGCTTATCTCGGGGGACCTCCTACGAGCAGTACTTC. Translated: CASSLSRGTSYEQYF.